These 26 T cell receptor beta chains originate from one sample sequenced in a study of technical replicates of blood from several donors. The method was immunoSEQ multiplex PCR; TCRdb's version includes in-frame clones alone and lacks a portion of them. The sample contains some 78,000 clones, about 94% of which appear only once. The sequenced material came from T cells isolated from PBMCs. These receptors were obtained from a human donor in good health.

This chain uses TRBV7-2 with TRBJ1-1; D perhaps matches TRBD1 (5 bases). The V and J ends lost 4 bases and 2 bases respectively, with 11 bases between them. CDR3 length equals 14 residues. CDR1 and CDR2 (germline): SGHTA, FQGNSA. The CDR3 sequence: CASSSGHLNTEAFF. CDR3 nucleotides: TGTGCCAGCAGCTCTGGACATCTTAACACTGAAGCTTTCTTT. The whole variable domain, filled in from reference TRBV7-2 and TRBJ1-1, reads GAGVSQSPSNKVTEKGKDVELRCDPISGHTALYWYRQSLGQGLEFLIYFQGNSAPDKSGLPSDRFSAERTGGSVSTLTIQRTQQEDSAVYLCASSSGHLNTEAFFGQGTRLTVV.

The rearrangement uses TRBV6-5 and TRBJ2-7; D might be TRBD1 (5 bases). The CDR3 is 14 residues long. The germline gives CDR1 MNHEY, CDR2 SVGAGI. With 10 bases removed from V and 0 bases from J, the gap between germline ends came to 16 bases. The chain's CDR3 is CATSDINYSYEQYF. In DNA, the CDR3 is TGTGCCACTTCGGACATCAACTACTCCTACGAGCAGTACTTC.

This chain joins TRBV4-2 and TRBJ1-5; D perhaps matches TRBD1 (5 bases). From germline, CDR1 is LGHNA and CDR2 YNFKEQ. The CDR3 has 16 residues. V was cut by 3 bases and J by 3 bases, with 15 bases left in between. The CDR3 DNA follows: TGTGCCAGCAGCCAGGGCCGGGACTCTCCCAATCAGCCCCAGCATTTT. Its translation is CASSQGRDSPNQPQHF.

The chain's CDR3 is CASSDGAGLTDTQYF. CDR3 DNA: TGTGCCAGCAGTGACGGGGCGGGACTTACAGATACGCAGTATTTT. The chain couples TRBV2 to TRBJ2-3; D may be TRBD2 (6 bases). Germline V gene lookup returns CDR1 SNHLY and CDR2 FYNNEI. V was pared by 3 bases and J by 3 bases, with 13 bases between. CDR3 length: 15 amino acids.

The J gene is TRBJ2-1, the V gene TRBV7-6, with 7 bases identical to TRBD1. Germline assignment: CDR1 SGHVS and CDR2 FNYEAQ. J gave up 10 bases and V 7 bases, and 7 bases lay outside the gene matches. This CDR3 spans 12 amino acids. The CDR3, as DNA: TGTGCCAGCACCGACAGGGTAGAAGAGCAGTTCTTC. Its protein product is CASTDRVEEQFF.

The V and J genes are TRBV7-9 and TRBJ1-2; 7 bases fit TRBD1. Germline V gene sequence: CDR1 SEHNR, CDR2 FQNEAQ (reference sequence). This CDR3 has 17 residues. The J segment lost 7 bases and the V segment lost 2 bases, leaving 16 bases of the junction unmatched. In DNA, the CDR3 is TGTGCCAGCAGCTTAAATATGAGAACAGGGGAAACAGCTGGCTACACCTTC. Its protein is CASSLNMRTGETAGYTF.

The V and J genes are TRBV10-3 and TRBJ1-2; D is possibly TRBD1 (6 bases). CDR1 and CDR2 (germline): ENHRY, SYGVKD. Trimming pared 9 bases from V and 6 bases from J, leaving 20 bases between. The CDR3 loop spans 14 amino acids. CDR3 in amino acids: CAIGQPQGIDGYTF. The CDR3 coding sequence is TGTGCCATAGGCCAACCCCAGGGGATCGATGGCTACACCTTC.

The chain employs TRBV6-5 and TRBJ2-3; D might be TRBD1 (6 bases). V dropped 3 bases and J dropped 1 base, with 14 bases sitting between them. The germline gives CDR1 MNHEY, CDR2 SVGAGI. The CDR3 contains 16 residues. The CDR3 here is CASSYYRQDRTDTQYF. CDR3 sequence (DNA): TGTGCCAGCAGTTATTATAGACAGGACCGCACAGATACGCAGTATTTT.

The chain carries TRBV27 and TRBJ1-1, with D tentatively TRBD1 (5 bases). This CDR3 is built from 14 residues. Germline V gives CDR1 MNHEY, CDR2 SMNVEV (reference sequence). V was trimmed by 2 bases and J by 10 bases, leaving 17 bases between them. The CDR3 coding sequence is TGTGCCAGCAGTTTAATTTCGCCAGGGTCGGTAGCTTTCTTT. Encoded protein: CASSLISPGSVAFF.

This clone was seen once. The chain recombines TRBV5-5 with TRBJ1-1, with TRBD1 matching 9 bases. The V segment lost 7 bases and the J segment 4 bases; nucleotides outside the gene matches: 11. Looked up from germline, CDR1 is SGHKS and CDR2 is YYEKEE (reference sequence). This CDR3 is 15 amino acids long. The CDR3 DNA sequence: TGTGCCAGCCAGGCGCCCGACAGGGGGAGCACTGAAGCTTTCTTT. Translated: CASQAPDRGSTEAFF.

V gene TRBV28 combines with J gene TRBJ1-5; D unclear. CDR3 length: 15 residues. Trimming pared 2 bases from V and 4 bases from J, leaving 12 bases between. Germline V gene data show CDR1 as MDHEN and CDR2 as SYDVKM. CDR3 residues: CASSLESKLNQPQHF. CDR3 sequence (DNA): TGTGCCAGCAGTTTAGAGTCCAAGTTAAATCAGCCCCAGCATTTT.

CDR3 in amino acids: CASSLSVDENYGYTF. The CDR3 DNA follows: TGTGCCAGCAGCCTGAGCGTCGACGAAAACTATGGCTACACCTTC. The chain has TRBV4-2 and TRBJ1-2, with D uncertain. Trimming removed 4 bases from V and 2 bases from J, with 14 bases in between. Germline V gene sequence: CDR1 LGHNA, CDR2 YNFKEQ. The CDR3 contains 15 residues.

The chain is built from TRBV5-1 and TRBJ2-1; D not resolved. Germline values: CDR1 SGHRS, CDR2 YFSETQ. This CDR3 comprises 15 residues. Deletions cut 0 bases from V and 2 bases from J, with 9 bases between. The CDR3, as DNA: TGCGCCAGCAGCTTGGTACAGCTGCCCTACAATGAGCAGTTCTTC. Its protein is CASSLVQLPYNEQFF.

This sequence joins TRBV5-1 and TRBJ1-1; TRBD1 matches 7 bases. The CDR3 spans 18 residues. The germline V gene encodes CDR1 SGHRS and CDR2 YFSETQ. The junction had 22 bases not matched to a gene; V was cut back by 6 bases and J by 5 bases. Here the CDR3 DNA reads TGCGCCAGCACCCCAATGATCGGTCGGGCAGGGGGAACAACTGAAGCTTTCTTT. Translated: CASTPMIGRAGGTTEAFF.

The CDR3 here is CASSFGRPGQGFGQPQHF. The CDR3 nucleotides are TGTGCCAGCAGCTTCGGACGGCCGGGACAGGGCTTCGGTCAGCCCCAGCATTTT. The chain carries TRBV7-9 and TRBJ1-5; 9 positions agree with TRBD1. CDR1 and CDR2 from the germline V gene are SEHNR and FQNEAQ (reference sequence). The CDR3 totals 18 residues. V lost 3 bases and J lost 6; bases outside the gene matches: 15.

J is TRBJ1-2 and V is TRBV6-4; TRBD1 aligns across 9 bases. From germline, CDR1 is MRHNA and CDR2 SNTAGT. V was pared by 5 bases and J by 2 bases, with 3 bases of the junction left unmatched. The CDR3 contains 14 residues. The CDR3 reads CASSPGTGNYGYTF. As DNA, the CDR3 is TGTGCCAGCAGTCCCGGGACAGGGAACTATGGCTACACCTTC.

V usage is TRBV7-8 and J usage is TRBJ1-2, with D perhaps TRBD1 (6 bases). Per the germline V gene, CDR1 is SGHVS and CDR2 is FQNEAQ. Trimming stripped 1 base from V and 8 bases from J, with 11 bases between. The CDR3 extends over 13 amino acids. The DNA for the CDR3 is TGTGCCAGCAGCTTAGTACAGGGTGAAGGCTACACCTTC. This translates into CASSLVQGEGYTF.

The chain links TRBV18 to TRBJ1-2; 7 bases agree with TRBD1. Germline CDR1 reads KGHSH; CDR2 reads LQKENI. The junction had 5 bases not matched to a gene; V was cut back by 1 base and J by 6 bases. The CDR3 has 14 amino acids. The CDR3 loop is CASSPLTGVDGYTF. Written as DNA, the CDR3 is TGTGCCAGCTCACCACTTACAGGGGTAGATGGCTACACCTTC.

The chain has TRBV28 and TRBJ1-5; 10 bases fit TRBD1. The CDR3 spans 15 residues. The germline V gene encodes CDR1 MDHEN and CDR2 SYDVKM. Trimming at V came to 3 bases and at J to 6 bases, leaving 5 bases not matched to a gene. For the CDR3, the DNA is TGTGCCAGCAGTTTGGACAGGGGGGCGGCTCAGCCCCAGCATTTT. Amino acids: CASSLDRGAAQPQHF.

The gene calls are TRBV13 and TRBJ2-1, with D perhaps TRBD2 (5 bases). Germline values: CDR1 PRHDT, CDR2 FYEKMQ (reference sequence). V dropped 0 bases and J dropped 5 bases, with 8 bases sitting between them. This CDR3 contains 14 residues. CDR3 sequence: CASSLGGSDNEQFF. CDR3 DNA: TGTGCCAGCAGCTTAGGCGGTAGCGACAATGAGCAGTTCTTC.

This clone was recorded only once. The CDR3 DNA reads TGTGCCAGCAGTGAACAGGGGGCCCCTAATGAAAAACTGTTTTTT. Amino acids: CASSEQGAPNEKLFF. The chain links TRBV6-1 to TRBJ1-4; 8 bases fit TRBD1. CDR3 length equals 15 residues. Germline CDR1 reads MNHNS; CDR2 reads SASEGT. V trimming: 2 bases; J trimming: 3 bases; junction bases outside the gene matches: 2.

The chain recombines TRBV7-9 with TRBJ2-5, with TRBD1 as a possible D gene (8 bases). Germline CDR1 is SEHNR and CDR2 is FQNEAQ (reference sequence). V was shortened by 4 bases and J by 1 base, with 22 bases between the two germline ends. This CDR3 has 18 residues. CDR3 amino acids: CASSSRAGTGNLQETQYF. DNA of the CDR3: TGTGCCAGCAGCTCTCGAGCGGGGACAGGCAACCTCCAAGAGACCCAGTACTTC.

The CDR3 is CASSPKTSGHNEQFF. CDR3 nucleotides: TGTGCCAGCAGTCCCAAGACTAGCGGCCACAATGAGCAGTTCTTC. This sequence joins TRBV6-5 and TRBJ2-1; 9 nucleotides line up with TRBD2. Looked up from germline, CDR1 is MNHEY and CDR2 is SVGAGI. The junction had 7 bases not matched to a gene; V was cut back by 5 bases and J by 5 bases. This CDR3 has 15 amino acids.

V usage is TRBV9 and J usage is TRBJ1-2; no reliable D call. The CDR3 is 15 amino acids. With 3 bases removed from V and 1 base from J, the gap between germline ends came to 13 bases. Germline V gene sequence: CDR1 SGDLS, CDR2 YYNGEE. In DNA, the CDR3 is TGTGCCAGCAGCGGAAGACGCGACTTTAACTATGGCTACACCTTC. It is translated as CASSGRRDFNYGYTF.

The chain employs TRBV6-4 and TRBJ1-2; D gene unclear. Germline CDR1 is MRHNA and CDR2 is SNTAGT. The V and J ends lost 6 bases and 7 bases respectively, with 21 bases between them. This CDR3 contains 15 residues. CDR3 bases: TGTGCCAGCAGCCAATACTTAGGGAGCGCCGTTGGCTACACCTTC. Amino acid sequence: CASSQYLGSAVGYTF.

This rearrangement joins TRBV19 to TRBJ2-6; tentatively, D is TRBD2 (5 bases). V shed 5 bases and J shed 0 bases, with 20 bases lying between them. The CDR3 totals 19 residues. CDR1 and CDR2 from the germline V gene are LNHDA and SQIVND (reference sequence). DNA for the CDR3: TGTGCCAGTAGTCCCCGGGGTGCAGGAGCCACCTCTGGGGCCAACGTCCTGACTTTC. Encoded protein: CASSPRGAGATSGANVLTF.